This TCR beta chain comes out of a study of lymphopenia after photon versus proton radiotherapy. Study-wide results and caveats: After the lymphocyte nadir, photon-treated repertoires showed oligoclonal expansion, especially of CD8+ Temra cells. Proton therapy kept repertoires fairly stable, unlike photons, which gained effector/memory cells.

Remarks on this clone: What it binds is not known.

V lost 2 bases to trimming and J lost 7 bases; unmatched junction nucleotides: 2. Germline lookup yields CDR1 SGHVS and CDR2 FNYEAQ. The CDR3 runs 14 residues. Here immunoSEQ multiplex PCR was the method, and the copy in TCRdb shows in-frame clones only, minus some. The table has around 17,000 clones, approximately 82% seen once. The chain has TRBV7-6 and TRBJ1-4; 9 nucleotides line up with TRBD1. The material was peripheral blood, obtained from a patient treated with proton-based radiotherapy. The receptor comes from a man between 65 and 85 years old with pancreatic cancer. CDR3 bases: TGTGCCAGCAGCTTAACAGGGGGCGGTGAAAAACTGTTTTTT. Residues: CASSLTGGGEKLFF.